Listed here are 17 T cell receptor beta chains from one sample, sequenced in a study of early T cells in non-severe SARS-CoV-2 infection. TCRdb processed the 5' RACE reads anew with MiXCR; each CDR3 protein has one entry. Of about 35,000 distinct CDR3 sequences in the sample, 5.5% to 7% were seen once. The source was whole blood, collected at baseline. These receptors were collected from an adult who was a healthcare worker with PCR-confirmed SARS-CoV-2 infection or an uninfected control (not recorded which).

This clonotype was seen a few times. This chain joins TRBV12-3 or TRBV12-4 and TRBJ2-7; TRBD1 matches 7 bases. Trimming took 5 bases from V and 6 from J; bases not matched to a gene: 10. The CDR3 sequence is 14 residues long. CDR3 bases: TGTGCCAGCAGTACCCAGACAGGGTCTGGCGAGCAGTACTTC. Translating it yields CASSTQTGSGEQYF.

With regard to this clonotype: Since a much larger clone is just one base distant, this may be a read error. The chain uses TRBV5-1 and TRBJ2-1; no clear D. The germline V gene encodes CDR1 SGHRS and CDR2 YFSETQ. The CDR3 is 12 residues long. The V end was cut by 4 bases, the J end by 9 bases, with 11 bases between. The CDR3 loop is CASSPDDGEQFF. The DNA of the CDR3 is TGCGCCAGCAGCCCAGACGACGGTGAGCAGTTCTTC.

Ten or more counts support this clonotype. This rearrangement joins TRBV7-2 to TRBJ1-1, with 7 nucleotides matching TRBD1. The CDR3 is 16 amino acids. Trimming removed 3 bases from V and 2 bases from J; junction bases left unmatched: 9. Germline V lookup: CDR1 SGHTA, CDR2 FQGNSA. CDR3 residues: CASSFGPDRTNTEAFF. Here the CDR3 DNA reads TGTGCCAGCAGCTTCGGCCCGGACAGGACTAACACTGAAGCTTTCTTT.

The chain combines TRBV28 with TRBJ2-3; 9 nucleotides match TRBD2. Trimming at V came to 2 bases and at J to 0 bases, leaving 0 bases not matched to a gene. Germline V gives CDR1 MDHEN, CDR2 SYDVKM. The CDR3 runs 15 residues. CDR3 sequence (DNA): TGTGCCAGCAGTTTAGCGGGGGGGAGCACAGATACGCAGTATTTT. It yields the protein CASSLAGGSTDTQYF.

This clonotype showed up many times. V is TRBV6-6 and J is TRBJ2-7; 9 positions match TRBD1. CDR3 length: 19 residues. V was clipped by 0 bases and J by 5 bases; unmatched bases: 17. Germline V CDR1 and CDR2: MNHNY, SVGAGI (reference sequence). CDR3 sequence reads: CASSYSFVSGDRVNHEQYF. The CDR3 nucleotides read TGTGCCAGCAGTTACTCGTTTGTGTCAGGGGACAGGGTGAACCACGAGCAGTACTTC.

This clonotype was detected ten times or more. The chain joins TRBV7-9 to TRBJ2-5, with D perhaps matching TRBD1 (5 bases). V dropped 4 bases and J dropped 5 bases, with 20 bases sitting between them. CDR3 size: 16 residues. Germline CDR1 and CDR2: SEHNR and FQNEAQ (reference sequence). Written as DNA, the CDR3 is TGTGCCAGCAGCTATCCGCTGGCCGACAGAGGTGAGACCCAGTACTTC. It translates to CASSYPLADRGETQYF.

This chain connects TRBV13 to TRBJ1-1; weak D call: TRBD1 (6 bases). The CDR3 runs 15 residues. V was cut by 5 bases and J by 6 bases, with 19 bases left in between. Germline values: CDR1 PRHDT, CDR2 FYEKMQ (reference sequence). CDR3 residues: CASSPRGIRGAEAFF. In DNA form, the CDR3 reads TGTGCCAGCAGCCCGCGGGGGATAAGGGGGGCTGAAGCTTTCTTT.

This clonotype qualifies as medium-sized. For the CDR3, the DNA is TGTGCCAGCAGTCCAGCGGGTCCTTACGAGCAGTACTTC. It codes for CASSPAGPYEQYF. The chain combines TRBV27 with TRBJ2-7, with a weak D call TRBD2 (6 bases). The CDR3 runs 13 residues. V gave up 5 bases and J gave up 4 bases, with 12 bases separating them. Per the germline V gene, CDR1 is MNHEY and CDR2 is SMNVEV (reference sequence).

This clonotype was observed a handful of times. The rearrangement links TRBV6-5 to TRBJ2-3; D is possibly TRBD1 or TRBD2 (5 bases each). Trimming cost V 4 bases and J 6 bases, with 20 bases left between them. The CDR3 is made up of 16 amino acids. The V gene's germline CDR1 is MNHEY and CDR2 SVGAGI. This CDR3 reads CASSSPRGPNGDTQYF. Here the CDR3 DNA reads TGTGCCAGCAGTTCCCCAAGGGGACCGAACGGGGATACGCAGTATTTT.

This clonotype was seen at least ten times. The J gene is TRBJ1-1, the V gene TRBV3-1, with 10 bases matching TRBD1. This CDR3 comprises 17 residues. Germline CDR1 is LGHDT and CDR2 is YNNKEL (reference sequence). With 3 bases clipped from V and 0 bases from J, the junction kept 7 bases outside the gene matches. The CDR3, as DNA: TGTGCCAGCAGCCATAGCCGGGACAGGGGAATGAACACTGAAGCTTTCTTT. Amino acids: CASSHSRDRGMNTEAFF.

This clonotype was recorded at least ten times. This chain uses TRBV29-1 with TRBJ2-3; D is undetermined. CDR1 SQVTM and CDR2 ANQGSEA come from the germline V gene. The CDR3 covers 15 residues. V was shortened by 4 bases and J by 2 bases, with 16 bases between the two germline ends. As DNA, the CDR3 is TGCAGCGTTGCCTCCCCTGATCCCCCCACAGATACGCAGTATTTT. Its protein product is CSVASPDPPTDTQYF.

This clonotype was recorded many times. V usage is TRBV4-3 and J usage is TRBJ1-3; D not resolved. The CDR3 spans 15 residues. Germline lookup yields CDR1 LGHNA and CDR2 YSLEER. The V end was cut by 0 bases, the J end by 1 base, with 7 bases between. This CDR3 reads CASSQESASGNTIYF. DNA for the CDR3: TGCGCCAGCAGCCAAGAAAGCGCGTCTGGAAACACCATATATTTT.

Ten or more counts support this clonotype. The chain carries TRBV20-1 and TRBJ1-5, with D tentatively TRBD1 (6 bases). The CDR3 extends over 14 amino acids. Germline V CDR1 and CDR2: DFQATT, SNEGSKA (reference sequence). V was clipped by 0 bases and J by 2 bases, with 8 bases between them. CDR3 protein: CSARDRTGNQPQHF. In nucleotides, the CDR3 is TGCAGTGCTAGAGATAGGACAGGCAATCAGCCCCAGCATTTT.

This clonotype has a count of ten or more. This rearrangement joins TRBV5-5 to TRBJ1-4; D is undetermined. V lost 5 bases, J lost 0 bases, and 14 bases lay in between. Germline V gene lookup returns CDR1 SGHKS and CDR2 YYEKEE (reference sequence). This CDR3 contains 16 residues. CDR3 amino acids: CASSLAGLTTNEKLFF. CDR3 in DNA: TGTGCCAGCAGTTTAGCGGGCCTCACAACTAATGAAAAACTGTTTTTT.

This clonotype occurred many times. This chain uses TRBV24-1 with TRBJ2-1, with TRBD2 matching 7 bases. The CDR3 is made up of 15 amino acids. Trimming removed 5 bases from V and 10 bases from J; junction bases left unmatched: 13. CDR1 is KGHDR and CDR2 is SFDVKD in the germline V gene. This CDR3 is CATSAPKGLADEQFF. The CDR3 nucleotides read TGTGCCACCAGTGCCCCGAAGGGGCTAGCGGACGAGCAGTTCTTC.

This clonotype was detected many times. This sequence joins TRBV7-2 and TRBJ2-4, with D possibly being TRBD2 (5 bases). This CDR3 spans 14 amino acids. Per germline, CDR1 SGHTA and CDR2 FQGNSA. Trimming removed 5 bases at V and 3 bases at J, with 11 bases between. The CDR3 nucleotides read TGTGCCAGCAGCCCCCGGGAAGTCAAAAACATTCAGTACTTC. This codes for CASSPREVKNIQYF.

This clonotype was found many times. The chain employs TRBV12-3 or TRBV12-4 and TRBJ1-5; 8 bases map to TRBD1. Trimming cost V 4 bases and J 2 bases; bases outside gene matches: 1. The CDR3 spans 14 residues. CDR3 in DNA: TGTGCCAGCAGTTCACAGGGGGGCAATCAGCCCCAGCATTTT. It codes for CASSSQGGNQPQHF.